The 28 T cell receptor beta chains below all came from one sample that was sequenced in a study of T-cell memory formation after mild COVID-19. TCRdb re-derived calls from the 5' RACE reads in MiXCR, one entry per CDR3 protein. The sample contains approximately 350,000 distinct CDR3 sequences, 25% to 30% of which appear only once. Material: PBMCs or a T cell subset sorted from them (not recorded which). The receptors were gathered from an adult woman who had mild COVID-19 (a few samples of this study predate the infection). Cell type and time point are not known.

The chain has TRBV6-1 and TRBJ1-2, with a weak D call TRBD1 (5 bases). Trimming took 0 bases from V and 4 from J, leaving 15 bases between them. The germline CDR1 and CDR2 sequences are MNHNS and SASEGT. The CDR3 is 16 residues long. The CDR3 DNA reads TGTGCCAGCAGTGAAGCCCCCTGGGGGTTGCTCTATGGCTACACCTTC. This sequence encodes CASSEAPWGLLYGYTF.

The V and J genes are TRBV5-1 and TRBJ2-2, with TRBD2 matching over 8 bases. The trim removed 4 bases at V and 0 bases at J, leaving 8 bases unmatched. The CDR3 is made up of 17 amino acids. Germline assignment: CDR1 SGHRS and CDR2 YFSETQ. CDR3 loop: CASSPRPGGTNTGELFF. The CDR3 DNA reads TGCGCCAGCAGCCCCCGACCGGGGGGGACGAACACCGGGGAGCTGTTTTTT.

This clonotype was counted a few times. The V gene is TRBV5-8, the J gene TRBJ2-7, with 14 bases that match TRBD2. The CDR3 extends over 15 amino acids. J lost 5 bases, V lost 3 bases, and 4 bases had no gene match. CDR1 and CDR2 (germline): SGHTS, YDEGEE. CDR3 nucleotides: TGTGCCAGCAGCTACGGACTAGCGGGAGGAGACGAGCAGTACTTC. Translation: CASSYGLAGGDEQYF. The variable domain in full, with the rest retrieved from reference TRBV5-8 and TRBJ2-7, is EAGVTQSPTHLIKTRGQQATLRCSPISGHTSVYWYQQALGLGLQFLLWYDEGEERNRGNFPPRFSGRQFPNYSSELNVNALELEDSALYLCASSYGLAGGDEQYFGPGTRLTVT.

This clonotype was picked up one time. This chain connects TRBV10-3 to TRBJ2-7, with TRBD1 matching 8 bases. J lost 6 bases, V lost 8 bases, and 6 bases had no gene match. CDR1 and CDR2 (germline): ENHRY, SYGVKD. The CDR3 is made up of 12 amino acids. The CDR3 protein is CAILEQGGEQYF. CDR3 in DNA: TGTGCCATCCTCGAACAGGGGGGCGAGCAGTACTTC.

This clonotype was recorded a few times. The CDR3 loop is CASSPDDGYPYEQYF. The DNA for the CDR3 is TGCGCCAGCAGCCCAGACGACGGCTACCCCTACGAGCAGTACTTC. The chain recombines TRBV4-1 with TRBJ2-7; D ambiguous. Germline CDR1 is MGHRA and CDR2 is YSYEKL. CDR3 length equals 15 residues. With 4 bases removed from V and 2 bases from J, the gap between germline ends came to 15 bases.

This clonotype was observed a handful of times. The V and J genes are TRBV20-1 and TRBJ2-1; possible D gene TRBD1, 6 bases. V lost 0 bases, J lost 9 bases, and 15 bases lay in between. In germline, CDR1 is DFQATT, CDR2 SNEGSKA (reference sequence). This CDR3 has 14 amino acids. The CDR3 DNA follows: TGCAGTGCTAGAGATTTGGCAGGGGCGGCTGAGCAGTTCTTC. It encodes CSARDLAGAAEQFF.

The V and J genes are TRBV4-2 and TRBJ2-3; 12 bases agree with TRBD2. Germline CDR1 and CDR2: LGHNA and YNFKEQ. V trimming: 4 bases; J trimming: 5 bases; junction bases outside the gene matches: 7. The CDR3 spans 16 residues. The CDR3 DNA is TGTGCCAGCAGCCTTTGGACTAGCGGGGAGCGAGATACGCAGTATTTT. Residues: CASSLWTSGERDTQYF.

This chain joins TRBV5-8 and TRBJ2-3, with TRBD2 as a possible D gene (6 bases). The length of the CDR3 is 15 residues. The V gene lost 4 bases and the J gene lost 5 bases, with 17 bases spanning the gap. Germline lookup yields CDR1 SGHTS and CDR2 YDEGEE. CDR3 bases: TGTGCCAGCAGCCCCACCCGGACCGGGAGAGATACGCAGTATTTT. It is translated as CASSPTRTGRDTQYF.

The J gene is TRBJ2-7, the V gene TRBV6-5; TRBD1 matches at 11 bases. This CDR3 region has 15 residues. The V gene's germline CDR1 is MNHEY and CDR2 SVGAGI. J was trimmed by 7 bases and V by 2 bases; bases with no gene match: 7. The CDR3 bases are TGTGCCAGCAGTTACGCCAGGGGGACAGGGGGGGAGCAGTACTTC. Protein product: CASSYARGTGGEQYF.

The table lists this clonotype with a few counts. This chain links TRBV5-6 with TRBJ2-5; D is uncertain. The CDR3 has 13 residues. The germline V gene has CDR1 SGHDT and CDR2 YYEEEE. V lost 6 bases, J lost 2 bases, and 11 bases lay in between. DNA of the CDR3: TGTGCCAGCACCTTAAACCGGCAAGAGACCCAGTACTTC. Translating it yields CASTLNRQETQYF.

V usage is TRBV5-6 and J usage is TRBJ2-7; 12 nucleotides agree with TRBD2. Germline V gives CDR1 SGHDT, CDR2 YYEEEE. The CDR3 runs to 15 residues. V shed 4 bases, J shed 3 bases, and the junction held 5 bases outside the gene matches. CDR3: CASSPWTSGIYEQYF. In DNA, the CDR3 is TGTGCCAGCAGCCCATGGACTAGCGGGATCTACGAGCAGTACTTC.

J is TRBJ2-3 and V is TRBV20-1; D may be TRBD2 (5 bases). The CDR3 sequence is 14 residues long. Per germline, CDR1 DFQATT and CDR2 SNEGSKA (reference sequence). Trimming shortened V by 2 bases and J by 1 base, and 10 bases separated the two germline ends. DNA of the CDR3: TGCAGTGCTAGATGGGCCGGGGGCACAGATACGCAGTATTTT. As protein: CSARWAGGTDTQYF.

V is TRBV20-1 and J is TRBJ2-1; 11 bases agree with TRBD2. The germline gives CDR1 DFQATT, CDR2 SNEGSKA (reference sequence). Unmatched junction bases numbered 5, after V lost 1 base and J lost 3 bases. This CDR3 is 16 amino acids long. CDR3 in amino acids: CSARALAGGLYNEQFF. DNA of the CDR3: TGCAGTGCTAGAGCCTTAGCGGGAGGGCTCTACAATGAGCAGTTCTTC.

The rearrangement uses TRBV20-1 and TRBJ2-7; no clear D gene. CDR1 and CDR2 from the germline V gene are DFQATT and SNEGSKA (reference sequence). Between the trimmed V and J ends, which lost 0 bases and 3 bases, there was a span of 9 bases. There are 13 residues in the CDR3. The CDR3 sequence is CSARDPGLYEQYF. CDR3 DNA: TGCAGTGCTAGAGATCCTGGCCTCTACGAGCAGTACTTC.

The table lists this clonotype with a few counts. This sequence joins TRBV11-2 and TRBJ2-3; 8 positions match TRBD1. The CDR3 consists of 18 residues. The V gene's germline CDR1 is SGHAT and CDR2 FQNNGV. With 0 bases clipped from V and 2 bases from J, the junction kept 10 bases outside the gene matches. DNA of the CDR3: TGTGCCAGCAGCTTAGAAGCCTATCAGGGGGCGAACACAGATACGCAGTATTTT. It encodes CASSLEAYQGANTDTQYF.

The chain combines TRBV5-6 with TRBJ1-1, with a possible D match to TRBD1 (5 bases). V gave up 2 bases and J gave up 6 bases, with 8 bases separating them. Germline V gene data show CDR1 as SGHDT and CDR2 as YYEEEE. The CDR3 is 12 residues long. CDR3 DNA sequence: TGTGCCAGCAGCTTCTCGGGGGCTGAAGCTTTCTTT. It is translated as CASSFSGAEAFF.

The chain employs TRBV28 and TRBJ2-1; D not resolved. Germline CDR1 MDHEN, CDR2 SYDVKM. The CDR3 totals 12 residues. Trimming removed 3 bases at V and 7 bases at J, with 7 bases between. The CDR3 region has the DNA TGTGCCAGCAGTTTCACCGGGAATGAGCAGTTCTTC. It codes for CASSFTGNEQFF. The whole variable domain, remainder taken from reference TRBV28 and TRBJ2-1, is DVKVTQSSRYLVKRTGEKVFLECVQDMDHENMFWYRQDPGLGLRLIYFSYDVKMKEKGDIPEGYSVSREKKERFSLILESASTNQTSMYLCASSFTGNEQFFGPGTRLTVL.

This clonotype has just a few counts. CDR3 sequence reads: CATSTSGTSSYNEQFF. The CDR3 region has the DNA TGTGCCACCAGCACTTCCGGGACTAGCAGCTACAATGAGCAGTTCTTC. V and J are TRBV15 and TRBJ2-1; 9 bases map to TRBD2. V lost 4 bases, J lost 3 bases, and 7 bases stayed unmatched. CDR3 size: 16 residues. CDR1 and CDR2 from the germline V gene are LNHNV and YYDKDF (reference sequence).

The CDR3 loop is CASSEHRAGELFF. The CDR3 DNA sequence: TGTGCCAGCAGTGAACACAGGGCCGGGGAGCTGTTTTTT. This chain joins TRBV25-1 and TRBJ2-2; a possible D gene is TRBD1 (6 bases). Germline lookup yields CDR1 MGHDK and CDR2 SYGVNS. The length of the CDR3 is 13 residues. The V end lost 2 bases, the J end lost 6 bases, and 7 bases lay between the germline ends.

The chain has TRBV11-2 and TRBJ1-6, with D maybe TRBD1 (5 bases). The CDR3 totals 15 residues. Germline V gene lookup returns CDR1 SGHAT and CDR2 FQNNGV. Trimming left V 8 bases short and J 0 bases short, with 11 bases between. The CDR3 protein is CASGQGSSYNSPLHF. The CDR3 region has the DNA TGTGCCAGCGGACAAGGGAGCTCCTATAATTCACCCCTCCACTTT.

This clonotype occurred a few times. This chain links TRBV7-8 with TRBJ2-5; 7 bases fit TRBD1. The germline CDR1 and CDR2 sequences are SGHVS and FQNEAQ. V lost 5 bases and J lost 1; bases outside the gene matches: 4. This CDR3 region has 14 residues. The CDR3 sequence: CASSRGPSQETQYF. The CDR3 DNA reads as TGTGCCAGCAGCAGGGGGCCTTCCCAAGAGACCCAGTACTTC.

This clonotype was seen a handful of times. In DNA form, the CDR3 reads TGTGCCTGGGAGGCCCCTAGAAGCGGGAGGGCCCGCGACACAGATACGCAGTATTTT. Protein sequence: CAWEAPRSGRARDTDTQYF. This chain connects TRBV30 to TRBJ2-3; 10 bases are a match to TRBD2. The CDR3 runs to 19 residues. The germline gives CDR1 GTSNPN, CDR2 SVGIG (reference sequence). V lost 5 bases and J lost 2; bases outside the gene matches: 19. The whole variable domain, remainder taken from reference TRBV30 and TRBJ2-3, is SQTIHQWPATLVQPVGSPLSLECTVEGTSNPNLYWYRQAAGRGLQLLFYSVGIGQISSEVPQNLSASRPQDRQFILSSKKLLLSDSGFYLCAWEAPRSGRARDTDTQYFGPGTRLTVL.

The chain combines TRBV7-9 with TRBJ1-4; 7 bases match TRBD1. With V trimmed by 5 bases and J by 8 bases, 11 bases remained unmatched. Germline CDR1 is SEHNR and CDR2 is FQNEAQ (reference sequence). The CDR3 has 15 residues. DNA for the CDR3: TGTGCCAGCAGCAATCGGGGGACAGATCTCGAAAAACTGTTTTTT. Translation: CASSNRGTDLEKLFF.

This rearrangement joins TRBV5-1 to TRBJ1-5; TRBD1 is a possible D gene (5 bases). Germline V gives CDR1 SGHRS, CDR2 YFSETQ. The CDR3 is 14 residues long. V was pared by 0 bases and J by 12 bases, with 16 bases between. The CDR3 DNA is TGCGCCAGCAGCTTGGGGTTACCAGGGAGCGTCCAGCATTTT. It is translated as CASSLGLPGSVQHF.

The chain has TRBV12-3 or TRBV12-4 and TRBJ1-6, with D possibly matching TRBD1 (6 bases). CDR3 size: 14 residues. Trimming removed 6 bases from V and 7 bases from J, with 13 bases in between. In nucleotides, the CDR3 is TGTGCCAGCAGACCAGGGGCGACGAATTCACCCCTCCACTTT. It specifies CASRPGATNSPLHF.

V usage is TRBV3-1 and J usage is TRBJ2-1, with 7 nucleotides matching TRBD2. V gave up 5 bases and J gave up 0 bases; unmatched junction bases: 4. In germline, CDR1 is LGHDT, CDR2 YNNKEL (reference sequence). The CDR3 loop spans 15 amino acids. Written as DNA, the CDR3 is TGTGCCAGCAGCGAAAGCGGGATCTCCTACAATGAGCAGTTCTTC. Amino acids: CASSESGISYNEQFF.

This clonotype occurred a few times. The J gene is TRBJ1-3, the V gene TRBV9, with 9 bases fitting TRBD1. Germline V lookup: CDR1 SGDLS, CDR2 YYNGEE. The CDR3 sequence is 15 residues long. V lost 3 bases and J lost 4; bases outside the gene matches: 5. CDR3 loop: CASSGRDRAGNTIYF. The DNA of the CDR3 is TGTGCCAGCAGCGGCCGGGACAGGGCAGGAAACACCATATATTTT.

The rearrangement uses TRBV4-2 and TRBJ1-5; D is undetermined. Trimming shortened V by 0 bases and J by 4 bases, and 10 bases separated the two germline ends. The germline CDR1 and CDR2 sequences are LGHNA and YNFKEQ. The CDR3 runs to 15 residues. In DNA, the CDR3 is TGTGCCAGCAGCCAAGATAATAAAGGGAATCAGCCCCAGCATTTT. It codes for CASSQDNKGNQPQHF.